This T cell receptor (beta chain) was retrieved from a study of lymphopenia after photon versus proton radiotherapy. The V end was cut by 4 bases, the J end by 2 bases, with 10 bases between. This CDR3 region has 14 residues. CDR1 and CDR2 from the germline V gene are SGHVS and FNYEAQ. This clone is a singleton in its sample. TCRdb's copy holds only in-frame clones and misses some; the assay was immunoSEQ multiplex PCR. The sample has about 37,000 clones; more than 75% are singletons. The input for sequencing was peripheral blood, taken from a patient treated with photon-based radiotherapy. This TCR derives from a man aged 50-60 years with gastric cancer. The rearrangement uses TRBV7-6 and TRBJ2-3, with a possible D match to TRBD2 (5 bases). CDR3 nucleotides: TGTGCCAGCAGCTCTCGGGGATTCACAGATACGCAGTATTTT. Translating gives CASSSRGFTDTQYF.